These 14 T cell receptor beta chains were sequenced from one sample in a study of PD-1 blockade in classical Hodgkin lymphoma. This table comes from immunoSEQ multiplex PCR, and its TCRdb copy is limited to in-frame clones, with some not included. The table records under 25,000 clones, about 70% of them present only once. Time point noted: cycle 4 day 1 (C4D1), after six to seven weeks of nivolumab. All trial patients relapsed after autologous stem cell transplantation. Purified CD4+ T cells were obtained from thawed PBMCs through magnetic negative selection. The sequencing used CD4+ T cells from blood, collected before the fourth cycle of nivolumab. The receptors stem from a human donor with classical Hodgkin lymphoma.

This chain links TRBV6-5 with TRBJ2-1; 7 nucleotides align to TRBD1. V dropped 5 bases and J dropped 4; count of bases not matched to a gene: 2. There are 13 residues in the CDR3. Germline V CDR1 and CDR2: MNHEY, SVGAGI. Here the CDR3 DNA reads TGTGCCAGCAGTGGGACAGCTTACAATGAGCAGTTCTTC. This encodes CASSGTAYNEQFF.

The chain is built from TRBV29-1 and TRBJ2-6, with D perhaps TRBD1 (7 bases). The CDR3 covers 17 residues. The ends were cut back, 1 base at V and 0 bases at J, with 13 bases in the middle. Germline V lookup: CDR1 SQVTM, CDR2 ANQGSEA. The chain's CDR3 is CSVEVRGANSGANVLTF. The CDR3 DNA reads as TGCAGCGTTGAAGTCAGGGGGGCGAACTCTGGGGCCAACGTCCTGACTTTC.

V and J are TRBV19 and TRBJ1-5; 7 bases align to TRBD1. CDR1 and CDR2 (germline): LNHDA, SQIVND (reference sequence). V shed 3 bases, J shed 2 bases, and the junction held 1 base outside the gene matches. This CDR3 comprises 14 residues. This CDR3 is CASSIGQGNQPQHF. Here the CDR3 DNA reads TGTGCCAGTAGTATCGGACAGGGCAATCAGCCCCAGCATTTT.

J is TRBJ2-7 and V is TRBV11-2, with 7 positions matching TRBD1. V shed 5 bases and J 3 bases; nucleotides not matched to a gene: 16. The CDR3 covers 17 residues. Germline CDR1 SGHAT, CDR2 FQNNGV. CDR3 sequence: CASSPILRQGRNYEQYF. The DNA of the CDR3 is TGTGCCAGCAGCCCAATCCTCCGACAGGGTCGGAACTACGAGCAGTACTTC.

V is TRBV14 and J is TRBJ1-2, with 7 bases lining up with TRBD1. Germline assignment: CDR1 SGHDN and CDR2 FVKESK. CDR3 length equals 15 residues. The V and J ends lost 0 bases and 4 bases, in that order; junction bases with no gene match: 5. CDR3 region: CASSQETGSVYGYTF. CDR3 coding DNA: TGTGCCAGCAGCCAAGAGACAGGGTCTGTCTATGGCTACACCTTC. Looking up the rest from reference TRBV14 and TRBJ1-2 gives the full variable domain: EAGVTQFPSHSVIEKGQTVTLRCDPISGHDNLYWYRRVMGKEIKFLLHFVKESKQDESGMPNNRFLAERTGGTYSTLKVQPAELEDSGVYFCASSQETGSVYGYTFGSGTRLTVV.

J is TRBJ2-5 and V is TRBV4-1; 9 nucleotides align to TRBD2. The CDR3 is 17 amino acids. J was trimmed by 5 bases and V by 3 bases; bases with no gene match: 13. Germline assignment: CDR1 MGHRA and CDR2 YSYEKL. In DNA, the CDR3 is TGCGCCAGCAGCCACCCCGGAGGCGGGGGGGCCGTGGAGACCCAGTACTTC. Translating gives CASSHPGGGGAVETQYF.

The V call is TRBV5-1, the J call TRBJ2-3; 10 bases line up with TRBD1. In germline, CDR1 is SGHRS, CDR2 YFSETQ. This CDR3 spans 16 amino acids. The V segment lost 3 bases and the J segment 4 bases; nucleotides outside the gene matches: 8. In DNA, the CDR3 is TGCGCCAGCAGCTCCGCCGGGACAGGGGTTTCAGATACGCAGTATTTT. It encodes CASSSAGTGVSDTQYF.

The chain carries TRBV9 and TRBJ1-3; D not resolved. The germline CDR1 and CDR2 sequences are SGDLS and YYNGEE. The CDR3 sequence is 14 residues long. V gave up 0 bases and J gave up 0 bases, with 4 bases separating them. The CDR3 nucleotides are TGTGCCAGCAGCGTAGGTTCCTCTGGAAACACCATATATTTT. It is translated as CASSVGSSGNTIYF.

In this sample, this clone turned up once. V gene TRBV7-2 combines with J gene TRBJ1-1, with D possibly matching TRBD1 (5 bases). The CDR3 contains 14 residues. Per the germline V gene, CDR1 is SGHTA and CDR2 is FQGNSA. Deletions cut 4 bases from V and 4 bases from J, with 13 bases between. The CDR3 DNA reads as TGTGCCAGCAGCTCGCAGGGAACGGCCACTGAAGCTTTCTTT. Amino acid sequence: CASSSQGTATEAFF. The full variable domain, with the rest looked up from reference TRBV7-2 and TRBJ1-1, is GAGVSQSPSNKVTEKGKDVELRCDPISGHTALYWYRQSLGQGLEFLIYFQGNSAPDKSGLPSDRFSAERTGGSVSTLTIQRTQQEDSAVYLCASSSQGTATEAFFGQGTRLTVV.

This clone showed up just a few times. J is TRBJ1-6 and V is TRBV19; D is uncertain. Looked up from germline, CDR1 is LNHDA and CDR2 is SQIVND (reference sequence). V lost 7 bases and J 5 bases, leaving 18 bases between the germline ends. CDR3 length equals 16 residues. The DNA of the CDR3 is TGTGCCAGTACCGTGACGCCCCCGAGGGATAATTCACCCCTCCACTTT. Protein sequence: CASTVTPPRDNSPLHF.

This clone was recorded a few times. The chain joins TRBV5-6 to TRBJ1-6, with 7 bases matching TRBD1. The CDR3 has 13 residues. Trimming cost V 4 bases and J 8 bases; bases outside gene matches: 3. Germline V gene lookup returns CDR1 SGHDT and CDR2 YYEEEE. The CDR3 DNA follows: TGTGCCAGCAGCCTCACAGGGGATTCACCCCTCCACTTT. Its translation is CASSLTGDSPLHF.

The V and J genes are TRBV5-1 and TRBJ1-2; 8 nucleotides line up with TRBD1. Per germline, CDR1 SGHRS and CDR2 YFSETQ. The ends lost 3 bases at V and 5 bases at J; junction bases unmatched: 12. This CDR3 has 16 amino acids. In DNA form, the CDR3 reads TGCGCCAGCAGCTCCAGCTACAGGGGGGTTTTATATGGCTACACCTTC. As protein: CASSSSYRGVLYGYTF.

The rearrangement links TRBV9 to TRBJ1-2; no clear D. With 0 bases removed from V and 4 bases from J, the gap between germline ends came to 10 bases. CDR1 is SGDLS, CDR2 YYNGEE, per germline. The CDR3 is 14 amino acids. This chain's CDR3 is CASSVAAQSYGYTF. In DNA form, the CDR3 reads TGTGCCAGCAGCGTAGCGGCACAGAGCTATGGCTACACCTTC. The complete variable domain, with remaining parts taken from reference TRBV9 and TRBJ1-2, reads DSGVTQTPKHLITATGQRVTLRCSPRSGDLSVYWYQQSLDQGLQFLIQYYNGEERAKGNILERFSAQQFPDLHSELNLSSLELGDSALYFCASSVAAQSYGYTFGSGTRLTVV.

The chain recombines TRBV6-6 with TRBJ2-5, with D unclear. This CDR3 contains 12 residues. Looked up from germline, CDR1 is MNHNY and CDR2 is SVGAGI (reference sequence). The V gene lost 0 bases and the J gene lost 4 bases, with 3 bases spanning the gap. This CDR3 reads CASSYSGETQYF. CDR3 nucleotide sequence: TGTGCCAGCAGTTACTCTGGAGAGACCCAGTACTTC.